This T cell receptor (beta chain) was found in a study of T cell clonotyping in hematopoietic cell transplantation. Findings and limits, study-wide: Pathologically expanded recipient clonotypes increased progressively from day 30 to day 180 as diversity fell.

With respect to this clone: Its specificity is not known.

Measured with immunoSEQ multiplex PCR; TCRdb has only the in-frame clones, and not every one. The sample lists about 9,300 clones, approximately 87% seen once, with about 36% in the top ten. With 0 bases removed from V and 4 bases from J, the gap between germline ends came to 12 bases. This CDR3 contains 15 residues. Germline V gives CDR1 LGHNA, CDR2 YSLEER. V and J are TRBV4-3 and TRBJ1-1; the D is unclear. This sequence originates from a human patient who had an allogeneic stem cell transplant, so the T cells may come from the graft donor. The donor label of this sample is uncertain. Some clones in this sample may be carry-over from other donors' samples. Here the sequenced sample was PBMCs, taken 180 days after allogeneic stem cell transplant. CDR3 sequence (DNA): TGCGCCAGCAGCCAAGATGTGGGGTGGGGCACTGAAGCTTTCTTT. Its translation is CASSQDVGWGTEAFF.